In this sample, the clone carrying this T cell receptor (beta chain) turned up a few times. Its antigen is still unknown. The sample originates from a study of beta chain features in type 1 diabetes. Whole-study findings and limits: Equally in patients and controls, shorter templates might have been favored by PCR. Comparison showed that naive, central memory and Treg TCRB repertoires appeared more similar among patients than among healthy donors. Among patients with Type 1 diabetes, TCRB CDR3s were moderately but significantly shorter in every one of the four CD4+ subsets. Patients with type 1 diabetes carried fewer insertions and had more deletions at their VDJ junctions.

Looked up from germline, CDR1 is SGDLS and CDR2 is YYNGEE. Trimming left V 6 bases short and J 7 bases short, with 25 bases between. The CDR3 extends over 16 amino acids. As every portion of the isolated RNA was reverse transcribed, the sequencing read expressed TCRB transcripts. The protocol was immunoSEQ multiplex PCR, while the TCRdb copy is restricted to in-frame clones and leaves out a portion. Here the sample spans under 150,000 clones, roughly 10% being singletons. Cells sorted by CD45RO/CCR7/CD25/CD127/CD95/CD27 comprised CD4+ naive, central memory, regulatory and stem cell-like memory cells.

The source material was central memory CD4+ T cells from blood. V and J are TRBV9 and TRBJ1-1, with D perhaps TRBD1 (5 bases). This clonotype was sampled from a man aged 25 to 40 with type 1 diabetes. In DNA, the CDR3 is TGTGCCAGCATCCCAGGGCCGGATGGGGGGGGACGTGAAGCTTTCTTT. Translated, it gives CASIPGPDGGGREAFF.